This is a list of T cell receptor beta chains from one sample in a study of CD8+ T cells in alopecia areata. Measured with immunoSEQ multiplex PCR; TCRdb has only the in-frame clones, and not every one. The repertoire consists of tens of thousands of clones, with roughly three fifths occurring once and the leading ten covering approximately 17%. Material: CD8+ T cells sorted from blood, obtained at week 0. These receptors originate from a human donor with alopecia areata. Each CDR3 is given with its conserved first and last residue. The D gene is left open where the match is weak. Some rows have no size entry. The others give once, few or many, or a class for an expanded clone.

d_call clone_size cdr3_length j_call v_call cdr3_aa cdr3_nt
. . 14 TRBJ2-5 TRBV13 CASSRRQPQETQYF TGTGCCAGCAGCCGTAGACAGCCCCAAGAGACCCAGTACTTC
. . 16 TRBJ2-7 TRBV7-2 CASSLFPGTSPGEQYF TGTGCCAGCAGCTTATTCCCAGGAACGAGCCCTGGGGAGCAGTACTTC
. . 9 TRBJ2-1 TRBV6-5 CARGVEQFF TGTGCCAGGGGAGTCGAGCAGTTCTTC
. . 12 TRBJ1-1 TRBV25-1 CASSVPDGGAFF TGTGCCAGCAGTGTTCCGGACGGAGGAGCTTTCTTT
TRBD2 few 16 TRBJ2-1 TRBV5-4 CASSEKFLAGDNEQFF TGTGCCAGCAGCGAGAAGTTTCTAGCGGGGGACAATGAGCAGTTCTTC
TRBD1 . 12 TRBJ2-5 TRBV5-1 CASSPTGGTQYF TGCGCCAGCAGCCCGACAGGGGGGACCCAGTACTTC
TRBD1 . 18 TRBJ2-2 TRBV9 CASSAPDSTGGMAGELFF TGTGCCAGCAGCGCCCCCGACTCGACAGGGGGCATGGCCGGGGAGCTGTTTTTT
. . 14 TRBJ2-7 TRBV6-5 CASSNRDGAYEQYF TGTGCCAGCAGTAACCGGGACGGGGCCTACGAGCAGTACTTC
. few 13 TRBJ2-2 TRBV15 CATSRDGPGELFF TGTGCCACCAGCAGAGACGGGCCCGGGGAGCTGTTTTTT
. . 13 TRBJ2-7 TRBV7-9 CASSHGPAGAPSF TGTGCCAGCAGCCACGGTCCGGCAGGGGCACCGTCTTTC
. . 13 TRBJ2-7 TRBV30 CAWRTSKYYEQYF TGTGCCTGGAGGACATCCAAGTACTACGAGCAGTACTTC
. . 13 TRBJ2-1 TRBV9 CASSVSLGSEQFF TGTGCCAGCAGCGTATCCCTCGGATCCGAGCAGTTCTTC
. few 13 TRBJ1-1 TRBV29-1 CSVEGQVYTEAFF TGCAGCGTTGAAGGACAGGTCTACACTGAAGCTTTCTTT
. once 14 TRBJ2-6 TRBV10-3 CAIRDVSGANVLTF TGTGCCATCAGGGATGTCTCTGGGGCCAACGTCCTGACTTTC
. . 12 TRBJ2-1 TRBV5-4 CASSLRSNEQFF TGTGCCAGCAGCTTGAGGAGCAATGAGCAGTTCTTC
. . 14 TRBJ2-1 TRBV19 CASRFLASDNEQFF TGTGCCAGTAGGTTCCTGGCCTCCGACAATGAGCAGTTCTTC
TRBD2 few 18 TRBJ2-7 TRBV7-2 CASSLGPWAAGEPYEQYF TGTGCCAGCAGCTTAGGACCTTGGGCAGCGGGGGAACCCTACGAGCAGTACTTC
. few 16 TRBJ1-6 TRBV5-1 CASSYDGSSYNSPLHF TGCGCCAGCAGCTACGACGGGAGCTCCTATAATTCACCCCTCCACTTT
. . 12 TRBJ2-2 TRBV19 CASMSLAGELFF TGTGCCAGTATGTCGTTAGCCGGGGAGCTGTTTTTT
. few 11 TRBJ1-4 TRBV7-9 CASSGNEKLFF TGTGCCAGCAGCGGAAATGAAAAACTGTTTTTT
. . 12 TRBJ2-7 TRBV28 CASSAEGYEQYF TGTGCCAGCTCGGCGGAAGGCTACGAGCAGTACTTC
. few 16 TRBJ2-5 TRBV6-5 CASSYARGGSRETQYF TGTGCCAGCAGTTACGCCAGGGGAGGATCTAGAGAGACCCAGTACTTC
. . 16 TRBJ1-1 TRBV5-1 CASSFPSETANTEAFF TGCGCCAGCAGCTTTCCTTCTGAGACAGCGAACACTGAAGCTTTCTTT
. large 16 TRBJ2-2 TRBV7-9 CASSLTPSGVLKELFF TGTGCCAGCAGCTTAACACCTTCGGGTGTCCTGAAAGAGCTGTTTTTT
. . 15 TRBJ1-1 TRBV28 CASSFRGITETEAFF TGTGCCAGCAGTTTCCGAGGGATAACAGAGACTGAAGCTTTCTTT
. once 13 TRBJ2-7 TRBV6-5 CASSYGRPYEQYF TGTGCCAGCAGTTACGGGAGACCCTACGAGCAGTACTTC
. . 16 TRBJ1-5 TRBV7-9 CASSSATQGPTEPQHF TGTGCCAGCAGCTCCGCAACACAGGGCCCGACGGAGCCCCAGCATTTT
. . 14 TRBJ1-1 TRBV28 CASSLMTRNTEAFF TGTGCCAGCAGTTTGATGACACGGAACACTGAAGCTTTCTTT
. . 17 TRBJ2-5 TRBV5-6 CASSLAKNIGWGETQYF TGTGCCAGCAGCTTGGCCAAAAACATCGGCTGGGGGGAGACCCAGTACTTC